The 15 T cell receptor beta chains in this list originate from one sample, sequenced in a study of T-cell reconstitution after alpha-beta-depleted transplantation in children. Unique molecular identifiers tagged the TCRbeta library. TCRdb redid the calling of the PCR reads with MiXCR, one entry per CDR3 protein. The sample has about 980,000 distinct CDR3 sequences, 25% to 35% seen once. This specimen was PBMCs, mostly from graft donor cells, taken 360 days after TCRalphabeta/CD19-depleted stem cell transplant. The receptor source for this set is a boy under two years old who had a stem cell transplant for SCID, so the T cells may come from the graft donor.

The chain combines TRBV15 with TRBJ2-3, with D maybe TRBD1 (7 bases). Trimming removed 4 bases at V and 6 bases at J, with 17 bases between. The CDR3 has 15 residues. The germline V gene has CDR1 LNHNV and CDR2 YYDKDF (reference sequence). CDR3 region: CATSNFGGGDDTQYF. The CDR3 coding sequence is TGTGCCACCAGCAATTTTGGAGGGGGCGATGATACGCAGTATTTT.

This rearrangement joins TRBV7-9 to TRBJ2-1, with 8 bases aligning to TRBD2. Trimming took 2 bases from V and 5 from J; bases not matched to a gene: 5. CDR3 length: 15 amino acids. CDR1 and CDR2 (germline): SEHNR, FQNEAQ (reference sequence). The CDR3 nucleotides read TGTGCCAGCAGCTTAAGGGGACTAGGGAACAATGAGCAGTTCTTC. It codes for CASSLRGLGNNEQFF.

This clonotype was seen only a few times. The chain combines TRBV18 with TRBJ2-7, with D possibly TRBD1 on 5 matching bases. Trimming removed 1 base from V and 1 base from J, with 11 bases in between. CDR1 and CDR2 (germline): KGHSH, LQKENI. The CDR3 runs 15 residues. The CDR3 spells CASSPQGQVSYEQYF. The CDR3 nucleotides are TGTGCCAGCTCACCACAAGGACAAGTATCCTACGAGCAGTACTTC.

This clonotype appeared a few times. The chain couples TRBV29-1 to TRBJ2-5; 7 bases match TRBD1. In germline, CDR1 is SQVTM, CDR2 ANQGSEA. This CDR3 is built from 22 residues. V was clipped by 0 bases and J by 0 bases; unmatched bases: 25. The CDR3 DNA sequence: TGCAGCGTTGAAGATCCACCCCCTCTCCGACAGGGTCTAGACGGGGACCAAGAGACCCAGTACTTC. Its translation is CSVEDPPPLRQGLDGDQETQYF.

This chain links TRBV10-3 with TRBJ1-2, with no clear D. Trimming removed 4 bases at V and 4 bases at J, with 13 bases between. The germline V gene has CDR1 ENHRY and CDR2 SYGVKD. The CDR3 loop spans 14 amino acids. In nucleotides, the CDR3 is TGTGCCATCAGTGTAACTTCATTAGTCTATGGCTACACCTTC. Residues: CAISVTSLVYGYTF.

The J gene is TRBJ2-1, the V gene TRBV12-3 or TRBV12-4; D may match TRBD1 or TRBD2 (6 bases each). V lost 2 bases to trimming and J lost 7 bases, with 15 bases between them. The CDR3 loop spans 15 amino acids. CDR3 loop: CASSLRGVGGNEQFF. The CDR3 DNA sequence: TGTGCCAGCAGTTTAAGGGGGGTTGGGGGGAATGAGCAGTTCTTC.

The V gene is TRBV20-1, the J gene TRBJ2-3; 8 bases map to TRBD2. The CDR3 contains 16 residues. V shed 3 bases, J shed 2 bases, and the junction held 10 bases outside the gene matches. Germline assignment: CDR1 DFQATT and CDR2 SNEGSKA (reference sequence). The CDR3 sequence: CSASVGTRTYTDTQYF. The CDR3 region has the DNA TGCAGTGCTAGCGTCGGGACTAGAACCTACACAGATACGCAGTATTTT.

DNA for the CDR3: TGTGCCAGCAGTGAATGGGGACAGGGGGTAACTTCGGCTTTCTTT. Translating gives CASSEWGQGVTSAFF. The rearrangement links TRBV6-1 to TRBJ1-1; 11 bases agree with TRBD1. Germline trimming cut 2 bases from V and 11 bases from J; bases unmatched to any gene: 10. Germline V CDR1 and CDR2: MNHNS, SASEGT. CDR3 size: 15 residues.

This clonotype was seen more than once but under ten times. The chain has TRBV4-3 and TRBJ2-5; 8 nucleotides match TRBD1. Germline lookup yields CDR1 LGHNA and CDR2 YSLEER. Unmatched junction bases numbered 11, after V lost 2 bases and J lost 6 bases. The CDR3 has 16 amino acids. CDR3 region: CASSQSRTGWLQTQYF. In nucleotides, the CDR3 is TGCGCCAGCAGCCAATCTCGGACAGGGTGGCTGCAGACCCAGTACTTC.

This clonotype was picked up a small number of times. The CDR3 reads CASSLWGKGDTQYF. Written as DNA, the CDR3 is TGTGCCAGCAGTTTATGGGGAAAAGGTGATACGCAGTATTTT. The J gene is TRBJ2-3, the V gene TRBV12-3 or TRBV12-4; no firm D call. The CDR3 has 14 residues. The ends were cut back, 2 bases at V and 6 bases at J, with 12 bases in the middle.

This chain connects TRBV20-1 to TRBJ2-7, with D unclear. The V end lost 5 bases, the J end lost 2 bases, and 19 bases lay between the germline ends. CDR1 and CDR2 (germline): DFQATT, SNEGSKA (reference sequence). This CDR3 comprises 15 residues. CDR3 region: CSAREGRAIAYEQYF. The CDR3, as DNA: TGCAGTGCTCGCGAAGGTAGAGCTATAGCCTACGAGCAGTACTTC.

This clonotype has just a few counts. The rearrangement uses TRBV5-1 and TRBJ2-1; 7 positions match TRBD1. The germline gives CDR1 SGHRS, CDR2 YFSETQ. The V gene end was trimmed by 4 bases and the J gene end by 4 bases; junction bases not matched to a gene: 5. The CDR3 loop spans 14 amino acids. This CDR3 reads CASSTGQVYNEQFF. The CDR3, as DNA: TGCGCCAGCAGCACCGGACAGGTTTACAATGAGCAGTTCTTC. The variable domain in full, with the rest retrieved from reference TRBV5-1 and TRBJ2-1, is KAGVTQTPRYLIKTRGQQVTLSCSPISGHRSVSWYQQTPGQGLQFLFEYFSETQRNKGNFPGRFSGRQFSNSRSEMNVSTLELGDSALYLCASSTGQVYNEQFFGPGTRLTVL.

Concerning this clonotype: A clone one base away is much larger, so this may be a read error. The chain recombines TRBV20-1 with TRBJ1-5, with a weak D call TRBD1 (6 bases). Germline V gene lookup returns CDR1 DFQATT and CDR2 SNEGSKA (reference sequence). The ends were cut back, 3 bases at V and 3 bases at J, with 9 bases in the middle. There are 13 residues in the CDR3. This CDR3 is CSARGALNQPQHF. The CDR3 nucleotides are TGCAGTGCTAGGGGGGCACTCAATCAGCCCCAGCATTTT.

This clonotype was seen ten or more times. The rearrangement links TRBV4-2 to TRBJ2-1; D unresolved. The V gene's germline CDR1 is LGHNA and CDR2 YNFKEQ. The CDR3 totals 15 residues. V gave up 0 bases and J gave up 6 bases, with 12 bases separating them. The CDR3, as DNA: TGTGCCAGCAGCCAAGAGGGCCAAGAGCTCAATGAGCAGTTCTTC. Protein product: CASSQEGQELNEQFF.

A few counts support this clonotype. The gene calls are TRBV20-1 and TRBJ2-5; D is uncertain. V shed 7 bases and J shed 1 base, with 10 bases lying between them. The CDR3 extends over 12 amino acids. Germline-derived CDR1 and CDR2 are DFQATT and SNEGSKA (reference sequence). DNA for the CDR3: TGCAGTGAACTTCGGGCCCAAGAGACCCAGTACTTC. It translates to CSELRAQETQYF.